This T cell receptor (beta chain) appears in the sequencing data of a study of shared clonotypes between healthy human individuals. The CDR3 is made up of 15 amino acids. The V gene lost 2 bases and the J gene lost 0 bases, with 10 bases spanning the gap. Germline CDR1 reads SGHNT; CDR2 reads YYREEE (reference sequence). Template for every sorted-subset replicate PCR totaled 200 to 250 ng DNA, 25,000 to 35,000 T cell genomes. Profiled with immunoSEQ multiplex PCR; TCRdb holds only in-frame clones, not every one. This table has 850,000 to 1,100,000 clones, about 80% appearing once. CD45RA+ naive and CD45RA-negative memory subsets were separated from CD4+ cells.

This receptor was taken from a young man in good health. Some clones in this sample may be carry-over from other donors' samples. This chain joins TRBV5-4 and TRBJ2-3; D is unresolved. The sequenced material came from memory CD4+ T cells from PBMCs. Subset here: CD45RA-negative fraction. This chain's CDR3 is CASSFSVSSTDTQYF. The CDR3 nucleotides are TGTGCCAGCAGCTTCTCCGTATCTAGCACAGATACGCAGTATTTT.